This TCR beta chain derives from a study of Ad26.COV2.S vaccination and SARS-CoV-2 variants. The CDR3 is made up of 16 amino acids. CDR1 and CDR2 from the germline V gene are MNHEY and SVGEGT. V was cut by 2 bases and J by 5 bases, with 18 bases left in between. Only in-frame clones appear in the TCRdb table, and some are missing; sequencing was by immunoSEQ multiplex PCR. This table has some 350,000 clones, around 83% appearing once. Treatment meaning: about 20 received Ad26.COV2.S at low or high dose, single or two shots; about 5 received placebo; per-sample allocation not given. All samples were drawn on day 63, counting from the first vaccine or placebo injection.

The V and J genes are TRBV6-2 or TRBV6-3 and TRBJ1-2; D perhaps matches TRBD1 (5 bases). The starting material was peripheral blood, obtained in a trial of Ad26.COV2.S vaccine versus placebo. This clonotype originated in a person aged 18-65 years who received the Ad26.COV2.S COVID-19 vaccine or a placebo. CDR3 coding DNA: TGTGCCAGCAGTTACCCAACACAAGGGACGCATTATGGCTACACCTTC. It is translated as CASSYPTQGTHYGYTF.